Presented here are 6 T cell receptor beta chains from one specimen sequenced in a study of blood T cell repertoires in COVID-19. The data were produced by immunoSEQ multiplex PCR, yet TCRdb's version contains in-frame clones alone and is incomplete. The sample has 90,000 to 130,000 clones, over 60% seen once; the top ten hold approximately 3.9%. The material sequenced was peripheral blood. Receptor source: a woman of 80 years or more with acute or convalescent COVID-19.

The chain couples TRBV11-1 to TRBJ1-2; 9 bases agree with TRBD1. Germline values: CDR1 SGHAT, CDR2 FQDESV (reference sequence). V trimming: 3 bases; J trimming: 2 bases; junction bases outside the gene matches: 1. The CDR3 has 14 residues. The CDR3 loop is CASSFGQGNYGYTF. The CDR3 region has the DNA TGTGCCAGCAGCTTCGGACAGGGGAACTATGGCTACACCTTC.

The chain uses TRBV6-5 and TRBJ2-5, with TRBD2 as a possible D gene (6 bases). V lost 8 bases and J lost 1, with 8 bases in between. CDR1 and CDR2 from the germline V gene are MNHEY and SVGAGI. The CDR3 is 12 amino acids. The CDR3 protein is CASSGAQETQYF. CDR3 nucleotide sequence: TGTGCCAGCTCGGGAGCCCAAGAGACCCAGTACTTC.

Here the CDR3 reads CASSQGVAYGYTF. The CDR3 nucleotides read TGTGCCAGCAGTCAAGGAGTTGCCTATGGCTACACCTTC. The chain combines TRBV28 with TRBJ1-2; no firm D call. Germline V gene lookup returns CDR1 MDHEN and CDR2 SYDVKM. With 5 bases removed from V and 4 bases from J, the gap between germline ends came to 11 bases. The CDR3 length is 13 residues.

This clone was observed a handful of times. The chain carries TRBV7-6 and TRBJ2-2; 7 bases are shared with TRBD1. From germline, CDR1 is SGHVS and CDR2 FNYEAQ. V dropped 2 bases and J dropped 5; count of bases not matched to a gene: 5. This CDR3 region has 15 residues. CDR3 residues: CASSLTATGTGELFF. In DNA, the CDR3 is TGTGCCAGCAGCTTAACTGCGACAGGGACCGGGGAGCTGTTTTTT. The variable domain in full, with the rest retrieved from reference TRBV7-6 and TRBJ2-2, is GAGVSQSPRYKVTKRGQDVALRCDPISGHVSLYWYRQALGQGPEFLTYFNYEAQQDKSGLPNDRFSAERPEGSISTLTIQRTEQRDSAMYRCASSLTATGTGELFFGEGSRLTVL.

The V gene is TRBV5-1, the J gene TRBJ2-1, with 8 bases matching TRBD2. Germline CDR1 SGHRS, CDR2 YFSETQ. The V gene end was trimmed by 4 bases and the J gene end by 0 bases; junction bases not matched to a gene: 6. CDR3 length: 16 residues. CDR3 sequence reads: CASSASGGSSYNEQFF. DNA for the CDR3: TGCGCCAGCAGCGCCAGCGGGGGCAGCTCCTACAATGAGCAGTTCTTC.

This chain uses TRBV6-4 with TRBJ1-1; unclear D gene. V gave up 6 bases and J gave up 2 bases, with 16 bases separating them. Germline V gene lookup returns CDR1 MRHNA and CDR2 SNTAGT. This CDR3 comprises 15 residues. Written as DNA, the CDR3 is TGTGCCAGCAGCCCCGCCCCGGGGTACAACACTGAAGCTTTCTTT. Amino acid sequence: CASSPAPGYNTEAFF.